The clone carrying this T cell receptor (beta chain) appeared many times. V lost 1 base to trimming and J lost 3 bases; unmatched junction nucleotides: 18. CDR1 SGHRS and CDR2 YFSETQ come from the germline V gene. The CDR3 is made up of 20 amino acids. This entry is derived from a study of identical twins. TCRdb fed the 5' RACE reads into MiXCR, producing one record per CDR3 protein. The data hold 450,000 to 600,000 distinct CDR3 sequences, with 20% to 25% observed a single time. This sample also appeared in a second study, on yellow fever vaccine responses in identical twins.

This clonotype was sampled from a woman under 30 in good health. Input material: CD4+ T cells sorted from blood. The chain employs TRBV5-1 and TRBJ1-2; TRBD1 aligns across 10 bases. The CDR3 DNA is TGCGCCAGCAGCTTGTCCCGTGGTCGTCCGAGACAGGGGGCGGACTATGGCTACACCTTC. It translates to CASSLSRGRPRQGADYGYTF.